This T cell receptor (beta chain) was identified in a study of T cells after yellow fever vaccination. Study at large: When fractions had low cell numbers, they were prepared with SMART-Seq v4 Ultra Low Input.

TCRdb re-called the 5' RACE reads with MiXCR, one entry per CDR3 protein. The sample gives some 320,000 distinct CDR3 sequences, approximately 4% of which show up once; 20% to 25% is in the top ten. The study's findings and limits: A faster peak, day 5 versus 15, was reached by the weaker secondary response. Re-detected after boosting: most primary clones, approximately 97% of CD4 and roughly 90% of CD8. A small share of clonotypes appeared in both CD4 and CD8 compartments.

Unmatched junction bases numbered 5, after V lost 5 bases and J lost 2 bases. This CDR3 has 14 amino acids. The sample holds many counts of this clonotype. What it recognizes is unknown. This TCR was recovered from a man between 18 and 29 years old who received the YFV17D yellow fever vaccine. The V call is TRBV12-3 or TRBV12-4, the J call TRBJ2-5; 7 nucleotides line up with TRBD2. Sequencing used PBMCs, obtained 5 days after the yellow fever booster vaccination. CDR3 amino acids: CASSGMGGQETQYF. The CDR3 coding sequence is TGTGCCAGCAGTGGGATGGGGGGGCAAGAGACCCAGTACTTC.